This TCR beta chain was retrieved from a study of T-cell memory formation after mild COVID-19. Study background: TCR clusters were mostly donor specific.

Findings and limits, study-wide: Contracting clones, day 15 to 85, had balanced CD4/CD8, and later expanders favored CD4+. Clones that contracted clustered mainly in CM and EM if CD4+ and in EMRA if CD8+.

TCRdb processed the 5' RACE reads anew with MiXCR; each CDR3 protein has one entry. The sample lists 170,000 or so distinct CDR3 sequences, 20% to 25% occurring once. Details on this clonotype: Its target is not known.

The CDR3 spans 12 residues. Germline V lookup: CDR1 MNHEY, CDR2 SMNVEV (reference sequence). V shed 3 bases and J shed 8 bases, with 8 bases lying between them. Sequencing used PBMCs or a T cell subset sorted from them (not recorded which). The clonotype originates from an adult woman who had mild COVID-19 (a few samples of this study predate the infection). Cell type and time point are not known. The rearrangement joins TRBV27 to TRBJ2-1; D gene unclear. The CDR3 loop is CASSFRLDEQFF. CDR3 DNA: TGTGCCAGCAGTTTTCGGCTAGATGAGCAGTTCTTC.